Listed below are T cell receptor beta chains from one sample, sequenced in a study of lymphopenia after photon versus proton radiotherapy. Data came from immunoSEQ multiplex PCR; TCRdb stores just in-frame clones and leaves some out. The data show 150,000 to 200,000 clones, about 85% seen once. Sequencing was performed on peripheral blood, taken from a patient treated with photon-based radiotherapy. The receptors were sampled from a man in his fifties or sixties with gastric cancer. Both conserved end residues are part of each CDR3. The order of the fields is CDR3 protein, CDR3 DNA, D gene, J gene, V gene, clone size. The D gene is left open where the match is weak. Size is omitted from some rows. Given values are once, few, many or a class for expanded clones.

CASSEFGQVNTEAFF,TGTGCCAGCAGCGAATTCGGACAGGTGAACACTGAAGCTTTCTTT,TRBD1,TRBJ1-1,TRBV9,medium-sized
CASSSGAGEAFF,TGTGCCAGCAGCTCAGGGGCTGGTGAAGCTTTCTTT,.,TRBJ1-1,TRBV28,.
CASSSLVSFSGNTIYF,TGTGCCAGCAGCTCCCTGGTGAGCTTCTCTGGAAACACCATATATTTT,.,TRBJ1-3,TRBV7-2,.
CASSIKRAGAYNEQFF,TGTGCCAGTAGTATAAAGCGAGCGGGAGCGTACAATGAGCAGTTCTTC,TRBD2,TRBJ2-1,TRBV19,.
CASSVGTGSDTQYF,TGTGCCAGCAGCGTAGGAACAGGGTCAGATACGCAGTATTTT,.,TRBJ2-3,TRBV9,.
CASSLVGSGRKSAYEQYF,TGTGCCAGCAGCTTAGTTGGTAGCGGGAGGAAGTCGGCCTACGAGCAGTACTTC,TRBD2,TRBJ2-7,TRBV7-2,.
CASSLEGARHTGELFF,TGTGCCAGCAGCTTGGAGGGGGCGCGGCACACCGGGGAGCTGTTTTTT,.,TRBJ2-2,TRBV11-3,.
CASIGGVLALNTGELFF,TGTGCCAGCATAGGAGGGGTACTAGCGCTTAACACCGGGGAGCTGTTTTTT,TRBD2,TRBJ2-2,TRBV7-8,.
CASRGRSGDEQYF,TGTGCCAGTAGGGGACGGTCCGGAGACGAGCAGTACTTC,.,TRBJ2-7,TRBV19,.
CASSLTGAGNTIYF,TGTGCCAGCAGCCTAACAGGGGCTGGAAACACCATATATTTT,TRBD1,TRBJ1-3,TRBV7-9,.
CASRTGNYGYTF,TGTGCCAGCAGGACAGGGAACTATGGCTACACCTTC,TRBD1,TRBJ1-2,TRBV28,.
CASSDTGVLGETQYF,TGTGCCAGCAGTGATACAGGGGTGTTAGGGGAGACCCAGTACTTC,TRBD1,TRBJ2-5,TRBV2,once
CASSLDPKADTQYF,TGCGCCAGCAGCTTGGACCCTAAGGCAGATACGCAGTATTTT,.,TRBJ2-3,TRBV5-1,.
CASSSEGTRGNTIYF,TGCGCCAGCAGCTCAGAGGGAACGCGGGGAAACACCATATATTTT,.,TRBJ1-3,TRBV5-1,.
CASSYVGTSGREDTGELFF,TGTGCCAGCAGCTACGTAGGGACTAGCGGGAGGGAGGACACCGGGGAGCTGTTTTTT,TRBD2,TRBJ2-2,TRBV7-9,.
CAARPSGSTNTQYF,TGTGCCGCAAGGCCAAGCGGGAGCACAAATACGCAGTATTTT,TRBD2,TRBJ2-3,TRBV30,.
CASSPRQGKEKLFF,TGTGCCAGCTCACCCCGACAGGGGAAAGAAAAACTGTTTTTT,TRBD1,TRBJ1-4,TRBV18,.
CASSPGLSSGNTIYF,TGCGCCAGCAGCCCGGGCCTCAGCTCTGGAAACACCATATATTTT,.,TRBJ1-3,TRBV5-1,.
CASSPPGGSRHEQYF,TGTGCCAGCTCACCACCGGGCGGGAGTAGGCACGAGCAGTACTTC,TRBD2,TRBJ2-7,TRBV18,.
CASSGLAGASRELFF,TGTGCCAGCAGCGGGCTAGCGGGAGCCTCTCGGGAGCTGTTTTTT,TRBD2,TRBJ2-2,TRBV7-2,.
CATSPGGLDTEAFF,TGTGCCACCAGCCCGGGGGGGTTGGACACTGAAGCTTTCTTT,.,TRBJ1-1,TRBV15,.
CASSTYRAPTEAFF,TGTGCCAGCAGCACGTACAGGGCGCCCACTGAAGCTTTCTTT,.,TRBJ1-1,TRBV21-1,.
CASNPGQGSEKLFF,TGTGCCAGCAACCCGGGACAGGGTAGTGAAAAACTGTTTTTT,TRBD1,TRBJ1-4,TRBV7-9,many
CATSRGGIGEKLFF,TGTGCCACCAGCAGAGGCGGGATAGGGGAAAAACTGTTTTTT,.,TRBJ1-4,TRBV15,once
CASSQDAYSGNTIYF,TGTGCCAGCAGCCAAGACGCTTACTCTGGAAACACCATATATTTT,.,TRBJ1-3,TRBV4-2,many
CATEPPDGSNEKLFF,TGTGCCACCGAGCCACCCGACGGCTCTAATGAAAAACTGTTTTTT,.,TRBJ1-4,TRBV19,.
CASSITSGDYEQYF,TGTGCCAGCAGCATTACTAGCGGGGACTACGAGCAGTACTTC,TRBD2,TRBJ2-7,TRBV7-2,.
CASSALAGGPKDTQYF,TGTGCCAGCAGTGCATTAGCGGGAGGGCCTAAAGATACGCAGTATTTT,TRBD2,TRBJ2-3,TRBV2,.
CASSSQGTEAFF,TGTGCCAGCAGCTCTCAGGGCACTGAAGCTTTCTTT,.,TRBJ1-1,TRBV11-3,.
CASSLATGTYGYTF,TGTGCCAGCAGCTTAGCCACAGGGACCTATGGCTACACCTTC,.,TRBJ1-2,TRBV7-2,.
CASSPQGSGGHEQYF,TGTGCCAGCAGCCCCCAAGGTAGCGGGGGCCACGAGCAGTACTTC,TRBD2,TRBJ2-7,TRBV7-9,.
CAWSVGTQNTEAFF,TGTGCCTGGAGTGTAGGGACTCAGAACACTGAAGCTTTCTTT,.,TRBJ1-1,TRBV30,.
CASRLTGVSGNTIYF,TGTGCCAGCAGGCTGACAGGGGTCTCTGGAAACACCATATATTTT,TRBD1,TRBJ1-3,TRBV2,.
CASSPYVAGANVLTF,TGTGCCAGCAGTCCTTACGTAGCTGGGGCCAACGTCCTGACTTTC,.,TRBJ2-6,TRBV28,.
CASSLSGDNTGELFF,TGTGCCAGCAGCTTGAGCGGGGACAACACCGGGGAGCTGTTTTTT,TRBD2,TRBJ2-2,TRBV7-2,.
CASSFQGGQPQHF,TGTGCCAGCAGCTTCCAGGGCGGGCAGCCCCAGCATTTT,.,TRBJ1-5,TRBV5-5,.
CASSQVAPGGNTEAFF,TGTGCCAGCAGCCAAGTGGCCCCGGGGGGGAACACTGAAGCTTTCTTT,.,TRBJ1-1,TRBV14,.
CASSGTGQPNTGELFF,TGTGCCAGCAGCGGTACGGGACAGCCGAACACCGGGGAGCTGTTTTTT,TRBD1,TRBJ2-2,TRBV7-8,.
CASSPSDGYTF,TGTGCCAGCTCACCATCGGATGGCTACACCTTC,.,TRBJ1-2,TRBV18,.
CASSYPRGDEAFF,TGTGCCAGCTCGTATCCCAGGGGCGATGAAGCTTTCTTT,.,TRBJ1-1,TRBV18,few
CAWSVKSPTARGDTQYF,TGTGCCTGGAGTGTAAAATCGCCGACAGCTCGGGGGGATACGCAGTATTTT,.,TRBJ2-3,TRBV30,.
CASSPDGGYGYTF,TGTGCCAGCTCACCGGACGGGGGCTATGGCTACACCTTC,.,TRBJ1-2,TRBV18,.
CASSVTAPSYEQYF,TGTGCCAGCAGCGTTACAGCTCCCTCCTACGAGCAGTACTTC,.,TRBJ2-7,TRBV7-8,.
CASSLELVRYSGANVLTF,TGTGCCAGCAGTTTGGAACTTGTGAGGTACTCTGGGGCCAACGTCCTGACTTTC,.,TRBJ2-6,TRBV7-9,.
CASSPRLNTEAFF,TGTGCCAGCAGCCCTCGCCTGAACACTGAAGCTTTCTTT,.,TRBJ1-1,TRBV9,few
CASSPISGASNTEAFF,TGCGCCAGCAGCCCCATTTCCGGGGCTTCGAACACTGAAGCTTTCTTT,.,TRBJ1-1,TRBV5-1,.
CASSLTGAAYEQYF,TGTGCCAGCAGCTTGACGGGCGCCGCCTACGAGCAGTACTTC,.,TRBJ2-7,TRBV5-6,.
CASSPGLAGVAGELFF,TGTGCCAGCTCACCAGGTCTAGCGGGAGTCGCCGGGGAGCTGTTTTTT,TRBD2,TRBJ2-2,TRBV18,few
CASRSGLELFEQFF,TGTGCCAGCAGGTCGGGACTAGAACTATTTGAGCAGTTCTTC,TRBD2,TRBJ2-1,TRBV28,.
CASTSDSSNTGELFF,TGCGCCAGCACCTCTGACAGTTCGAACACCGGGGAGCTGTTTTTT,.,TRBJ2-2,TRBV5-1,.
CASSLASMGRETQYF,TGTGCCAGCAGCTTAGCATCGATGGGGCGGGAGACCCAGTACTTC,.,TRBJ2-5,TRBV11-3,.
CASSLEGTASYEQYF,TGTGCCAGCAGCTTAGAAGGGACAGCTTCCTACGAGCAGTACTTC,TRBD1,TRBJ2-7,TRBV7-9,.
CSVEVGQTGVWTGELFF,TGCAGCGTTGAAGTGGGGCAGACAGGGGTTTGGACCGGGGAGCTGTTTTTT,TRBD1,TRBJ2-2,TRBV29-1,.